This is a list of T cell receptor beta chains from one sample in a study of blood T cell repertoires in COVID-19. Sequencing used immunoSEQ multiplex PCR; TCRdb keeps in-frame clones, though not all of them. The table records around 320,000 clones, around 88% of them present only once. Sequenced: peripheral blood. These receptors came from a woman in her 30s who had recovered from COVID-19. CDR3s include the opening cysteine and the closing phenylalanine or tryptophan. Each record gives: D gene, clone size, J gene, V gene, CDR3 protein, CDR3 DNA. D genes are given only for firm matches. Expanded clones get a size class; other rows say once, few or many, or leave the size out.

>TRBD1|NA|TRBJ1-1|TRBV28
CASSTRQGPTEAFF
TGTGCCAGCAGTACACGACAGGGCCCCACTGAAGCTTTCTTT
>NA|NA|TRBJ2-1|TRBV6-5
CASNLGQSSYNEQFF
TGTGCCAGCAACCTAGGACAGAGCTCCTACAATGAGCAGTTCTTC
>NA|NA|TRBJ2-1|TRBV4-3
CASSQDRDNEQFF
TGCGCCAGCAGCCAAGACAGGGACAATGAGCAGTTCTTC
>TRBD1|NA|TRBJ2-7|TRBV7-3
CASSLSGGQNTYEQYF
TGTGCCAGCAGCTTATCAGGGGGACAGAACACCTACGAGCAGTACTTC
>NA|NA|TRBJ2-7|TRBV2
CASLGRVYEQYF
TGTGCCAGCCTAGGTCGAGTCTACGAGCAGTACTTC
>NA|few|TRBJ2-1|TRBV19
CASTNGQFSTYNEQFF
TGTGCCAGTACCAACGGACAGTTCTCAACCTACAATGAGCAGTTCTTC
>NA|NA|TRBJ2-7|TRBV19
CASTKSYGDSYEQYF
TGTGCCAGTACCAAAAGTTACGGGGATTCCTACGAGCAGTACTTC
>TRBD1|NA|TRBJ1-2|TRBV5-6
CASRSTGNYGYTF
TGTGCCAGCAGATCGACAGGGAACTATGGCTACACCTTC
>TRBD1|NA|TRBJ2-7|TRBV28
CASSPRGTGAYEQYF
TGTGCCAGCAGCCCTCGCGGGACAGGGGCCTACGAGCAGTACTTC
>NA|NA|TRBJ1-6|TRBV6-6
CASSYLGGSSPLHF
TGTGCCAGCAGTTACCTGGGGGGGAGTTCACCCCTCCACTTT
>TRBD1|NA|TRBJ1-6|TRBV7-8
CASSSRQGANSPLHF
TGTGCCAGCAGCTCCCGCCAGGGGGCTAATTCACCCCTCCACTTT
>TRBD1|NA|TRBJ2-2|TRBV11-2
CASSTGQVTGELFF
TGTGCCAGCAGCACGGGACAGGTCACCGGGGAGCTGTTTTTT
>TRBD1|NA|TRBJ1-2|TRBV28
CASSTQGAGYTF
TGTGCCAGCAGTACACAGGGGGCCGGCTACACCTTC
>NA|NA|TRBJ1-2|TRBV2
CATKTESPYGYTF
TGTGCCACTAAGACAGAGAGTCCCTATGGCTACACCTTC
>TRBD1|NA|TRBJ2-2|TRBV11-3
CASSWGQGAGELFF
TGTGCCAGCAGCTGGGGCCAGGGGGCCGGGGAGCTGTTTTTT
>TRBD2|NA|TRBJ2-7|TRBV30
CAWTWGGEQYF
TGTGCCTGGACTTGGGGGGGGGAGCAGTACTTC
>NA|NA|TRBJ2-1|TRBV7-3
CASSRGYNEQFF
TGTGCCAGCAGCCGCGGGTACAATGAGCAGTTCTTC
>NA|NA|TRBJ1-5|TRBV5-6
CASSFGGNQPQHF
TGTGCCAGCAGCTTCGGCGGTAATCAGCCCCAGCATTTT
>TRBD2|NA|TRBJ2-3|TRBV5-1
CASSDGLAGSTDTQYF
TGCGCCAGCAGCGACGGATTAGCGGGAAGCACAGATACGCAGTATTTT
>NA|NA|TRBJ2-7|TRBV9
CASSVDSGEQYF
TGTGCCAGCAGCGTAGACTCAGGCGAGCAGTACTTC
>NA|NA|TRBJ1-1|TRBV7-9
CASSLLGGKNTEAFF
TGTGCCAGCAGCTTACTAGGGGGTAAGAACACTGAAGCTTTCTTT
>TRBD1|NA|TRBJ1-1|TRBV28
CASIHRGTEAFF
TGTGCCAGCATACACAGGGGGACTGAAGCTTTCTTT
>NA|NA|TRBJ2-5|TRBV20-1
CSAYDSETQYF
TGCAGTGCCTACGACTCGGAGACCCAGTACTTC
>TRBD1|NA|TRBJ2-7|TRBV28
CASRQGQGANEQYF
TGTGCCAGCAGGCAGGGACAGGGGGCAAACGAGCAGTACTTC
>NA|NA|TRBJ1-5|TRBV20-1
CSVGRGGPQHF
TGCAGTGTTGGGCGTGGAGGGCCCCAGCATTTT
>NA|NA|TRBJ1-2|TRBV5-1
CASSLDGPPNYGYTF
TGCGCCAGCAGCTTGGATGGGCCGCCTAACTATGGCTACACCTTC